These 16 T cell receptor beta chains came from one sample sequenced in a study of regulatory T cells in long-lasting Graves disease. CDR3 regions were amplified by Arm-PCR using iRepertoire HTBI primers to build TCR beta libraries. One entry per CDR3 protein results from TCRdb running MiXCR on the multiplex PCR reads. The data hold 450,000 to 650,000 distinct CDR3 sequences, with roughly 16% observed a single time. Sample time point: newly diagnosed GD, antithyroid drugs for less than 3 months. The TCR library used RNA extracted from PBMCs. The sample also formed part of further work on T cells in Graves' hyperthyroidism and ophthalmopathy.

The sample consisted of peripheral blood mononuclear cells (PBMCs), taken at new diagnosis, from a patient treated with antithyroid drugs. These receptors all stem from a woman aged 35-65 years with Graves disease.

Ten or more counts support this clonotype. The chain uses TRBV27 and TRBJ1-2, with no clear D. Germline CDR1 reads MNHEY; CDR2 reads SMNVEV (reference sequence). The CDR3 spans 16 residues. Trimming shortened V by 0 bases and J by 3 bases, and 14 bases separated the two germline ends. CDR3 DNA sequence: TGTGCCAGCAGTTTATCGTGGAAGGTTGGGGACTATGGCTACACCTTC. It encodes CASSLSWKVGDYGYTF.

In this sample, this clonotype turned up a few times. CDR3 sequence: CASSQLSSDTSLGYTF. The DNA of the CDR3 is TGTGCCAGCAGCCAACTATCGTCGGACACCTCTCTGGGCTACACCTTC. This chain joins TRBV3-1 and TRBJ1-2; D perhaps matches TRBD1 (5 bases). The CDR3 is made up of 16 amino acids. CDR1 LGHDT and CDR2 YNNKEL come from the germline V gene (reference sequence). V dropped 2 bases and J dropped 8 bases, with 21 bases sitting between them.

The rearrangement joins TRBV20-1 to TRBJ2-5; possibly TRBD2 for D (7 bases). The germline V gene encodes CDR1 DFQATT and CDR2 SNEGSKA (reference sequence). The CDR3 sequence is 12 residues long. The V and J ends lost 7 bases and 4 bases respectively, with 13 bases between them. In nucleotides, the CDR3 is TGCAGTGTGCGGAGGGGGGGAGAGACCCAGTACTTC. This sequence encodes CSVRRGGETQYF.

J is TRBJ2-7 and V is TRBV5-1; D gene ambiguous. Germline V gene lookup returns CDR1 SGHRS and CDR2 YFSETQ. Trimming stripped 3 bases from V and 3 bases from J, with 7 bases between. The CDR3 covers 12 residues. The CDR3 region is CASSSNIYEQYF. The CDR3 DNA follows: TGCGCCAGCAGCTCGAACATCTACGAGCAGTACTTC.

This clonotype was recorded at least ten times. V usage is TRBV18 and J usage is TRBJ1-5; D ambiguous. The CDR3 runs to 12 residues. Germline CDR1 reads KGHSH; CDR2 reads LQKENI. Trimming left V 5 bases short and J 5 bases short, with 7 bases between. Here the CDR3 reads CASSVRDQPQHF. CDR3 DNA: TGTGCCAGCTCAGTTAGGGATCAGCCCCAGCATTTT.

The rearrangement joins TRBV6-1 to TRBJ1-4, with D possibly being TRBD1 (6 bases). The germline V and J ends were trimmed by 6 bases and 8 bases, with 16 bases remaining between them. Germline values: CDR1 MNHNS, CDR2 SASEGT. The CDR3 sequence is 14 residues long. The CDR3 reads CASSIQGIDEKLFF. The CDR3, as DNA: TGTGCCAGCAGCATACAGGGAATTGACGAAAAACTGTTTTTT.

This clonotype appeared many times. The chain couples TRBV12-3 or TRBV12-4 to TRBJ1-6; TRBD1 might be the D (5 bases). Trimming stripped 4 bases from V and 5 bases from J, with 9 bases between. This CDR3 contains 14 residues. CDR3 protein: CASSYRQHNSPLHF. The CDR3 bases are TGTGCCAGCAGTTATAGACAGCATAATTCACCCCTCCACTTT.

The DNA of the CDR3 is TGCAGTGCTGGGACAGGAGAATTCTATGGCTACACCTTC. Residues: CSAGTGEFYGYTF. The V and J genes are TRBV20-1 and TRBJ1-2; 8 bases fit TRBD1. The CDR3 extends over 13 amino acids. The V and J ends lost 5 bases and 4 bases, in that order; junction bases with no gene match: 6. Germline CDR1 DFQATT, CDR2 SNEGSKA (reference sequence).

This clonotype was counted ten times or more. The chain has TRBV6-2 or TRBV6-3 and TRBJ1-2; 9 bases agree with TRBD1. Trimming took 1 base from V and 2 from J; bases not matched to a gene: 2. Germline V lookup: CDR1 MNHEY, CDR2 SVGEGT. The CDR3 sequence is 15 residues long. CDR3 in amino acids: CASSYLGQGNYGYTF. The CDR3 bases are TGTGCCAGCAGTTACTTGGGACAGGGCAACTATGGCTACACCTTC.

This clonotype was observed at least ten times. This chain connects TRBV15 to TRBJ1-2; D gene uncertain. Between the trimmed V and J ends, which lost 1 base and 7 bases, there was a span of 19 bases. CDR1 is LNHNV, CDR2 YYDKDF, per germline (reference sequence). The CDR3 has 16 residues. This CDR3 reads CATSRARGEAAGGYTF. The CDR3 bases are TGTGCCACCAGCAGAGCCCGTGGGGAGGCAGCGGGTGGCTACACCTTC.

This clonotype has a count of ten or more. This chain links TRBV3-1 with TRBJ2-7; D possibly corresponds to TRBD1 (5 bases). The CDR3 length is 13 residues. Looked up from germline, CDR1 is LGHDT and CDR2 is YNNKEL (reference sequence). The ends were cut back, 4 bases at V and 5 bases at J, with 12 bases in the middle. The CDR3: CASSPSQVHEQYF. The CDR3 DNA reads as TGTGCCAGCAGCCCCTCACAGGTCCACGAGCAGTACTTC.

This clonotype was recorded a few times. It differs at one base from a far larger clone, so likely a read error. The V call is TRBV10-3, the J call TRBJ2-5; D unclear. CDR3 size: 12 residues. The V end was cut by 4 bases, the J end by 11 bases, with 14 bases between. Germline V gene sequence: CDR1 ENHRY, CDR2 SYGVKD. The CDR3 region is CAISGYASEQYF. CDR3 bases: TGTGCCATCAGTGGGTATGCAAGTGAGCAGTACTTC.

The table lists this clonotype with many counts. The chain recombines TRBV10-3 with TRBJ1-1; a weak D match, TRBD1 (6 bases). The germline V gene has CDR1 ENHRY and CDR2 SYGVKD. The CDR3 spans 13 residues. The V and J ends lost 10 bases and 1 base respectively, with 13 bases between them. CDR3 in DNA: TGTGCCACCCAATCGACAGGGAACACTGAAGCTTTCTTT. As protein: CATQSTGNTEAFF.

The rearrangement uses TRBV5-4 and TRBJ2-1; the D gene is possibly TRBD2 (7 bases). This CDR3 is 15 amino acids long. CDR1 SGHNT and CDR2 YYREEE come from the germline V gene (reference sequence). V dropped 0 bases and J dropped 6 bases, with 13 bases sitting between them. The DNA of the CDR3 is TGTGCCAGCAGCTTGGTTGGGGGGGGGCTCAATGAGCAGTTCTTC. Translated, it gives CASSLVGGGLNEQFF.

This clonotype was found many times. The chain uses TRBV3-1 and TRBJ2-1, with 9 bases fitting TRBD1. The CDR3 covers 15 residues. Trimming cost V 1 base and J 8 bases; bases outside gene matches: 6. Per germline, CDR1 LGHDT and CDR2 YNNKEL (reference sequence). CDR3 DNA sequence: TGTGCCAGCAGCCAAGGAGGGACAGGGCGGTATGAGCAGTTCTTC. Translation: CASSQGGTGRYEQFF.

For this clonotype: One base away lies a much larger clone, so this may be a sequencing read error. The chain carries TRBV28 and TRBJ1-1, with a possible D match to TRBD1 (6 bases). The V and J ends lost 2 bases and 1 base respectively, with 17 bases between them. Germline CDR1 reads MDHEN; CDR2 reads SYDVKM. The CDR3 extends over 17 amino acids. The CDR3 coding sequence is TGTGCCAGCAGTTTACTGCCAGGGGACCCCGAGAACACTGAAGCTTTCTTT. This codes for CASSLLPGDPENTEAFF.